This TCR beta chain is from a study of CD8+ T cells in alopecia areata. In the study overall: Treatment comprised oral tofacitinib, 5 to 10 mg twice daily, in treated patients.

Isolated RNA was reverse transcribed into cDNA used as the sequencing template. The table came from immunoSEQ multiplex PCR; TCRdb's copy has only in-frame clones and leaves some out. There are 150,000 or so clones in the sample; 45% to 60% occur only once, and about 6.4% lies in the top ten. This CDR3 region has 9 residues. V lost 2 bases, J lost 5 bases, and 0 bases lay in between. Germline V lookup: CDR1 SQVTM, CDR2 ANQGSEA. Sequenced input: CD4+ T cells sorted from blood. This chain links TRBV29-1 with TRBJ1-1, with D unresolved. The sequence was obtained from a human donor with alopecia areata. CDR3 loop: CSVETEAFF. CDR3 DNA: TGCAGCGTTGAAACTGAAGCTTTCTTT.